The T cell receptor beta chain under discussion was sequenced for a study of regulatory T cells in long-lasting Graves disease. Study-wide results and limits: For persistent Graves' patients, TCR diversity was lower than for newly diagnosed ones.

Germline lookup yields CDR1 SSHAT and CDR2 FNYEAQ (reference sequence). The CDR3 runs to 16 residues. Noted time point: newly diagnosed GD, antithyroid drugs for less than 3 months. The TCR library was made from RNA that had been extracted from PBMCs in TRIzol. In its sample, this clonotype was seen many times. As yet, its antigen is unknown. One end of the junction is discordant with germline, which a read error may explain. Relying on iRepertoire HTBI primers and Arm-PCR of CDR3 regions, the team built TCR beta libraries. TCRdb reprocessed the multiplex PCR reads with MiXCR, giving one entry per CDR3 protein. The sample holds about 540,000 distinct CDR3 sequences, about 14% seen once. The data also belong to a second study, concerning T cells in Graves' hyperthyroidism and ophthalmopathy.

This TCR came from a man aged 25 to 45 with Graves disease. The sample was peripheral blood mononuclear cells (PBMCs), taken at new diagnosis, from a patient treated with antithyroid drugs. The chain carries TRBV7-7 and TRBJ2-5; 7 nucleotides align to TRBD2. The CDR3 bases are TGTGCTAGCAGCTTACGTGGGGCTTTGCGGGGGGAGACCCAGTACTTC. It translates to CASSLRGALRGETQYF. Filled out from reference TRBV7-7 and TRBJ2-5, the complete variable domain reads GAGVSQSPRYKVTKRGQDVTLRCDPISSHATLYWYQQALGQGPEFLTYFNYEAQPDKSGLPSDRFSAERPEGSISTLTIQRTEQRDSAMYRCASSLRGALRGETQYFGPGTRLLVL.